Below are 9 T cell receptor beta chains sequenced from a single sample in a study of human T cells and chemical hapten exposure. Time point of the sample: healthy volunteer bleed at 6 weeks. Unseparated into fractions, whole blood served as the source from which total RNA was extracted. Using its own MiXCR run on the RACE reads, TCRdb lists one record per CDR3 protein. The sample has around 70,000 distinct CDR3 sequences, around 6.1% seen once. The sequencing sample was made of whole blood. Source of these receptors: a female donor in good health. Some clones in this sample may be carry-over from other donors' samples.

J is TRBJ2-3 and V is TRBV13; TRBD2 is a possible D gene (5 bases). Germline V CDR1 and CDR2: PRHDT, FYEKMQ (reference sequence). This CDR3 contains 14 residues. Trimming removed 8 bases at V and 1 base at J, with 13 bases between. CDR3 sequence reads: CASSPWGGTDTQYF. CDR3 DNA: TGTGCCAGCTCCCCCTGGGGAGGCACAGATACGCAGTATTTT.

This clonotype showed up many times. V gene TRBV28 combines with J gene TRBJ1-5; D might be TRBD1 (5 bases). The CDR3 loop spans 12 amino acids. The ends were cut back, 11 bases at V and 0 bases at J, with 8 bases in the middle. Germline V lookup: CDR1 MDHEN, CDR2 SYDVKM. The CDR3, as DNA: TGTGCCGTCGACAGTAGCAATCAGCCCCAGCATTTT. Translation: CAVDSSNQPQHF.

J is TRBJ2-1 and V is TRBV7-8; 9 bases align to TRBD2. Per the germline V gene, CDR1 is SGHVS and CDR2 is FQNEAQ. Unmatched junction bases numbered 3, after V lost 1 base and J lost 2 bases. CDR3 length: 16 amino acids. The CDR3 region has the DNA TGTGCCAGCAGCTTAGAGAAGCGGGGGGCCTACAATGAGCAGTTCTTC. Its translation is CASSLEKRGAYNEQFF.

The rearrangement uses TRBV10-3 and TRBJ1-1; D unclear. Germline CDR1 is ENHRY and CDR2 is SYGVKD. V lost 4 bases and J 1 base, leaving 10 bases between the germline ends. The CDR3 sequence is 14 residues long. The CDR3 DNA follows: TGTGCCATCAGTGGTATACAGAGGAACACTGAAGCTTTCTTT. This encodes CAISGIQRNTEAFF.

The rearrangement uses TRBV6-6 and TRBJ1-1; TRBD1 matches 8 bases. The CDR3 totals 11 residues. CDR1 MNHNY and CDR2 SVGAGI come from the germline V gene (reference sequence). J gave up 7 bases and V 5 bases, and 0 bases lay outside the gene matches. The CDR3 is CASSGTGEAFF. The CDR3 coding sequence is TGTGCCAGCAGTGGGACAGGTGAAGCTTTCTTT.

This chain links TRBV10-3 with TRBJ2-7; D uncertain. CDR1 is ENHRY, CDR2 SYGVKD, per germline. V lost 4 bases, J lost 5 bases, and 6 bases lay in between. This CDR3 contains 11 residues. Written as DNA, the CDR3 is TGTGCCATCAGTGTTCTCCACGAGCAGTACTTC. It specifies CAISVLHEQYF.

This clonotype was recorded a few times. The chain combines TRBV11-2 with TRBJ2-3; 10 bases line up with TRBD2. Trimming at V came to 2 bases and at J to 0 bases, leaving 17 bases not matched to a gene. The CDR3 covers 21 residues. Germline-derived CDR1 and CDR2 are SGHAT and FQNNGV. DNA for the CDR3: TGTGCCAGCAGCTTAAATCTTCGGTCTAGCGGGAGTGAATCTAGCACAGATACGCAGTATTTT. Amino acid sequence: CASSLNLRSSGSESSTDTQYF. Complete variable domain (other parts from reference TRBV11-2 and TRBJ2-3): EAGVAQSPRYKIIEKRQSVAFWCNPISGHATLYWYQQILGQGPKLLIQFQNNGVVDDSQLPKDRFSAERLKGVDSTLKIQPAKLEDSAVYLCASSLNLRSSGSESSTDTQYFGPGTRLTVL.

There are many counts of this clonotype. The rearrangement joins TRBV20-1 to TRBJ1-2; D is unclear. The ends were cut back, 5 bases at V and 2 bases at J, with 9 bases in the middle. The germline gives CDR1 DFQATT, CDR2 SNEGSKA (reference sequence). There are 12 residues in the CDR3. CDR3 nucleotide sequence: TGCAGTGCTTCGGACGGAAACTATGGCTACACCTTC. Amino acid sequence: CSASDGNYGYTF.

The sample holds a few counts of this clonotype. The rearrangement uses TRBV2 and TRBJ2-6; D is unclear. Trimming shortened V by 2 bases and J by 0 bases, and 5 bases separated the two germline ends. The CDR3 covers 15 residues. Germline CDR1 SNHLY, CDR2 FYNNEI. CDR3 nucleotides: TGTGCCAGCAGTGAAAGTACCTCTGGGGCCAACGTCCTGACTTTC. It codes for CASSESTSGANVLTF.